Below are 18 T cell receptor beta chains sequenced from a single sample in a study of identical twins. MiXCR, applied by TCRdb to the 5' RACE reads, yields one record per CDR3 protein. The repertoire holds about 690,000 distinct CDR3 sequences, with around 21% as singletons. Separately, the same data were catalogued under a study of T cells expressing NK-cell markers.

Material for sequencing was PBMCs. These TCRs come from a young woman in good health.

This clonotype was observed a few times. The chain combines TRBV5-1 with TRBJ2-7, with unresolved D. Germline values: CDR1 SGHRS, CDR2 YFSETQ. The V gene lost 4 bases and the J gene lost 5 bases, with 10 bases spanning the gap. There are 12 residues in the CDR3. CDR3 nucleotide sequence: TGCGCCAGCAGCGTCCGCGGCGACGAGCAGTACTTC. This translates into CASSVRGDEQYF.

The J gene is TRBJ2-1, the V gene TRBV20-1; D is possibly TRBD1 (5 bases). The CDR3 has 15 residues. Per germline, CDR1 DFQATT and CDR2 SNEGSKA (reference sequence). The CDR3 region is CCARVVGADYNEQFF. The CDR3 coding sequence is TGCTGCGCTAGAGTGGTAGGGGCGGACTACAATGAGCAGTTCTTC.

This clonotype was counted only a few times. Here the CDR3 DNA reads TGTGCCAGCAGCTTAATAAGCGGGAGTTTAGAGCAGTTCTTC. Protein product: CASSLISGSLEQFF. This chain links TRBV7-9 with TRBJ2-1; 8 positions match TRBD2. The germline V gene has CDR1 SEHNR and CDR2 FQNEAQ (reference sequence). After removal of 2 bases from V and 10 bases from J, the junction contained 7 bases not matched to a gene. The CDR3 has 14 residues.

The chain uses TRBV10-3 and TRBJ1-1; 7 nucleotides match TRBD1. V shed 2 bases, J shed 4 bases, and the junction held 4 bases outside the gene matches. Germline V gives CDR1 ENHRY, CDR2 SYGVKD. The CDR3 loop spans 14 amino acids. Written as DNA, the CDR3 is TGTGCCATCAGTGAGCCTTCAGGGGGCACTGAAGCTTTCTTT. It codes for CAISEPSGGTEAFF.

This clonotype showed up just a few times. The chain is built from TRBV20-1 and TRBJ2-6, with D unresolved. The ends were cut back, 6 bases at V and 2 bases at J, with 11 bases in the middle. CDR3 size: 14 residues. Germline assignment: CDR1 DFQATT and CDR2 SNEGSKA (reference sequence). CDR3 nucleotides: TGCAGTGCACTGACACTCGCTGGGGCCAACGTCCTGACTTTC. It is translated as CSALTLAGANVLTF.

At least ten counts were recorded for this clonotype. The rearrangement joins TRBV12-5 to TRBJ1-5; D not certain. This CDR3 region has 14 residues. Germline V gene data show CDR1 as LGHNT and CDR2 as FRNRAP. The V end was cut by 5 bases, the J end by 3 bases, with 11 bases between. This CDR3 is CASGAEGYNQPQHF. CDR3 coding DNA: TGTGCTAGTGGTGCGGAAGGTTACAATCAGCCCCAGCATTTT.

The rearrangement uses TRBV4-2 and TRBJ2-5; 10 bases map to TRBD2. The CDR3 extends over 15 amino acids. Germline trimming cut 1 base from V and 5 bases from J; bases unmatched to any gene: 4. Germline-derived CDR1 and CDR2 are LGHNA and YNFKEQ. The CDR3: CASSQVLAGEETQYF. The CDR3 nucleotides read TGTGCCAGCAGCCAAGTTCTAGCGGGGGAGGAGACCCAGTACTTC.

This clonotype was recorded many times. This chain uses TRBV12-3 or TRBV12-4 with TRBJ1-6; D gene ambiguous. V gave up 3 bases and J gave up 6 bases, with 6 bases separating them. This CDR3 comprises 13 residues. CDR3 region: CASSFQINSPLHF. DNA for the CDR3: TGTGCCAGCAGTTTTCAGATTAATTCACCCCTCCACTTT.

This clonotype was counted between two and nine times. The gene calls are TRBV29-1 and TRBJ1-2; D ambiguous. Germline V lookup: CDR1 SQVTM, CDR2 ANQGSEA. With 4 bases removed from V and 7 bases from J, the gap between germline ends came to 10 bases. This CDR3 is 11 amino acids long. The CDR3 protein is CSVGGVGGYTF. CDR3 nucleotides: TGCAGCGTTGGTGGGGTGGGTGGCTACACCTTC.

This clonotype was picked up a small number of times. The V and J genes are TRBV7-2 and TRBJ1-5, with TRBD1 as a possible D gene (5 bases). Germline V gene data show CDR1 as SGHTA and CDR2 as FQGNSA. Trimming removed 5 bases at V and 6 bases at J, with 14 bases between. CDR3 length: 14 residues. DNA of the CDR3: TGTGCCAGCAGCCGCAGGGAGGAGGGTCAGCCCCAGCATTTT. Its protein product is CASSRREEGQPQHF.

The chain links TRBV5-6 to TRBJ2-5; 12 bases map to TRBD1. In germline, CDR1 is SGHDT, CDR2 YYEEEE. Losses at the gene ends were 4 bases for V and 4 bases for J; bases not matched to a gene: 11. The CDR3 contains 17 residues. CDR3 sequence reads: CASSINTGTGGPETQYF. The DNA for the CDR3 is TGTGCCAGCAGCATAAACACCGGGACAGGGGGCCCAGAGACCCAGTACTTC.

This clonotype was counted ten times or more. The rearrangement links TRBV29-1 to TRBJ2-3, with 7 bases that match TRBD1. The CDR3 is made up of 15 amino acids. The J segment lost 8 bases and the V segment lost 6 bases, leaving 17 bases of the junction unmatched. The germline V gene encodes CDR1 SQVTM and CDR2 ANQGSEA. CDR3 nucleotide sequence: TGCAGCGTCTACTACCCGGGACAGAGGGAGACTACGCAGTATTTT. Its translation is CSVYYPGQRETTQYF.

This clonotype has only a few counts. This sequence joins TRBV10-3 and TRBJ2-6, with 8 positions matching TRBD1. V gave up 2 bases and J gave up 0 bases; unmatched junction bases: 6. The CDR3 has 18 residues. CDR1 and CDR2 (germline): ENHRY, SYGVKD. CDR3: CAISEHRDRTSGANVLTF. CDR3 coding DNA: TGTGCCATCAGTGAGCACCGGGACAGGACCTCTGGGGCCAACGTCCTGACTTTC.

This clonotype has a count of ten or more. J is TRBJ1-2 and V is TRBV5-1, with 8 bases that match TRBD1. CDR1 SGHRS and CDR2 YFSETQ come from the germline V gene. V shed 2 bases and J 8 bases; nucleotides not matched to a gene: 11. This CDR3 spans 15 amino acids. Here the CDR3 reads CASSLTRTGTEGYTF. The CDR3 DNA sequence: TGCGCCAGCAGCTTAACTCGGACAGGGACCGAGGGCTACACCTTC.

For the CDR3, the DNA is TGTGCCAGCAGGAGGGAGAGGACGGGAGATACGCAGTATTTT. Amino acids: CASRRERTGDTQYF. The V and J genes are TRBV2 and TRBJ2-3, with D tentatively TRBD2 (5 bases). V dropped 6 bases and J dropped 5 bases, with 15 bases sitting between them. The V gene's germline CDR1 is SNHLY and CDR2 FYNNEI. The CDR3 is made up of 14 amino acids.

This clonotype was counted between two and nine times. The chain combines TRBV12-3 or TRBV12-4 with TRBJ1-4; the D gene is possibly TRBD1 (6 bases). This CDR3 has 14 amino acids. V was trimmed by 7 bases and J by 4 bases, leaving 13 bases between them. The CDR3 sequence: CASKRGPINEKLFF. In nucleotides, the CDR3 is TGTGCCAGCAAACGGGGGCCGATTAATGAAAAACTGTTTTTT.

CDR3 coding DNA: TGTGCCATCAGAAGGCCGGCAGGGAGGAACACCGGGGAGCTGTTTTTT. This encodes CAIRRPAGRNTGELFF. The chain links TRBV10-3 to TRBJ2-2; D tentatively reads TRBD1 or TRBD2 (5 bases each). V lost 6 bases, J lost 1 base, and 15 bases lay in between. The CDR3 runs to 16 residues. The germline CDR1 and CDR2 sequences are ENHRY and SYGVKD.

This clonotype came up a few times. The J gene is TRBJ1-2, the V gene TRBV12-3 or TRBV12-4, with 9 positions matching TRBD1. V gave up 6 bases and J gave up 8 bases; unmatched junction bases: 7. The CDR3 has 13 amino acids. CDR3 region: CASRYRGLEGYTF. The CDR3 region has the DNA TGTGCCAGCAGATACAGGGGGCTCGAGGGCTACACCTTC.